This is a list of T cell receptor beta chains from one sample in a study of T cells after yellow fever vaccination. Each CDR3 protein gets one entry after TCRdb re-called the 5' RACE reads with MiXCR. The repertoire holds about 85,000 distinct CDR3 sequences, with about 14% as singletons. The specimen was CD8+ T cells not binding an NS4B(214-222) dextramer, sorted from PBMCs, collected less than 25 days after the first yellow fever vaccination. The receptors here all came from a young man who received the YFV17D yellow fever vaccine. CDR3s include the opening cysteine and the closing phenylalanine or tryptophan. A D gene is named only where the DNA matches it firmly. Some rows have no size entry. The others give once, few or many, or a class for an expanded clone.

d_gene: .
v_gene: TRBV29-1
abundance: many
j_gene: TRBJ2-7
CDR3nt: TGCAGCGTTGAAAGAGGGCTACTCTCCTACGAGCAGTACTTC
CDR3aa: CSVERGLLSYEQYF

d_gene: .
v_gene: TRBV5-1
abundance: few
j_gene: TRBJ1-2
CDR3nt: TGCGCCAGCAGCGACGGAGGTTATGGCTACACCTTC
CDR3aa: CASSDGGYGYTF

d_gene: .
v_gene: TRBV12-3/TRBV12-4
abundance: .
j_gene: TRBJ1-2
CDR3nt: TGTGCCAGCAGTTACAGGGACGGCGGCTACACCTTC
CDR3aa: CASSYRDGGYTF

d_gene: TRBD1
v_gene: TRBV6-5
abundance: few
j_gene: TRBJ1-1
CDR3nt: TGTGCCAGTTCACCGGGACAGGGGGCTCGACGTACTGAAGCTTTCTTT
CDR3aa: CASSPGQGARRTEAFF

d_gene: TRBD1
v_gene: TRBV19
abundance: .
j_gene: TRBJ2-1
CDR3nt: TGTGCCAGTAGTCCTGAGGACAGGGGGCGGAATGAGCAGTTCTTC
CDR3aa: CASSPEDRGRNEQFF

d_gene: TRBD2
v_gene: TRBV24-1
abundance: few
j_gene: TRBJ2-1
CDR3nt: TGTGCCACCAGTGACTCCACTAGCGGGGGCTACAATGAGCAGTTCTTC
CDR3aa: CATSDSTSGGYNEQFF

d_gene: .
v_gene: TRBV4-1
abundance: few
j_gene: TRBJ1-4
CDR3nt: TGCGCCAGCAGCCAAGAACGCCTACCCGGAGGAGAACTGTTTTTT
CDR3aa: CASSQERLPGGELFF

d_gene: TRBD1
v_gene: TRBV11-2
abundance: few
j_gene: TRBJ2-5
CDR3nt: TGTGCCAGCAGCTTATATCCAAAAACGGGACAGGGCCAAGAGACCCAGTACTTC
CDR3aa: CASSLYPKTGQGQETQYF

d_gene: .
v_gene: TRBV12-3/TRBV12-4
abundance: .
j_gene: TRBJ1-5
CDR3nt: TGTGCCAGCAGCCTCGGACAGTTCAATCAGCCCCAGCATTTT
CDR3aa: CASSLGQFNQPQHF

d_gene: .
v_gene: TRBV10-2
abundance: .
j_gene: TRBJ2-1
CDR3nt: TGCGCCAGCAGTGAGAGGGGACTGTCCCAAGAGCAGTTCTTC
CDR3aa: CASSERGLSQEQFF

d_gene: .
v_gene: TRBV4-1
abundance: few
j_gene: TRBJ1-2
CDR3nt: TGCGCCAGCAGCCAAAAACTGGCCTATGGCTACACCTTC
CDR3aa: CASSQKLAYGYTF

d_gene: TRBD2
v_gene: TRBV11-2
abundance: .
j_gene: TRBJ2-1
CDR3nt: TGTGCCAGCAGCTTAGAACTAGCGGGGGCCCTTGTCGGCAATGAGCAGTTCTTC
CDR3aa: CASSLELAGALVGNEQFF

d_gene: TRBD1
v_gene: TRBV6-5
abundance: .
j_gene: TRBJ2-1
CDR3nt: TGTGCCAGCAGTTACTCTTTAGGGACAGGGGGCTACAATGAGCAGTTCTTC
CDR3aa: CASSYSLGTGGYNEQFF

d_gene: .
v_gene: TRBV9
abundance: few
j_gene: TRBJ1-1
CDR3nt: TGTGCCAGCAGCGTAGGTGGGATTGGGACTGAAGCTTTCTTT
CDR3aa: CASSVGGIGTEAFF

d_gene: TRBD2
v_gene: TRBV5-6
abundance: .
j_gene: TRBJ2-3
CDR3nt: TGTGCCAGCAGCTTGGAAGGACTAGCGGGGGGGTTGACGCAGTATTTT
CDR3aa: CASSLEGLAGGLTQYF

d_gene: .
v_gene: TRBV9
abundance: .
j_gene: TRBJ2-7
CDR3nt: TGTGCCAGCAGCGCGGACGGACCCCACGAGCAGTACTTC
CDR3aa: CASSADGPHEQYF

d_gene: .
v_gene: TRBV6-5
abundance: many
j_gene: TRBJ1-1
CDR3nt: TGTGCCAGCAGCTGGGGGAGTGAAGCTTTCTTT
CDR3aa: CASSWGSEAFF

d_gene: TRBD2
v_gene: TRBV6-5
abundance: .
j_gene: TRBJ2-1
CDR3nt: TGTGCCAGCAGTTACAGTAGCGGGGTATCCAATGAGCAGTTCTTC
CDR3aa: CASSYSSGVSNEQFF

d_gene: .
v_gene: TRBV5-1
abundance: .
j_gene: TRBJ2-7
CDR3nt: TGCGCCAGCAGCGGGAGGCCCGGGACAGCTCCCTACGAGCAGTACTTC
CDR3aa: CASSGRPGTAPYEQYF

d_gene: .
v_gene: TRBV12-3/TRBV12-4
abundance: few
j_gene: TRBJ1-1
CDR3nt: TGTGCCAGCAGGACGGGGGACACTGAAGCTTTCTTT
CDR3aa: CASRTGDTEAFF

d_gene: .
v_gene: TRBV4-1
abundance: few
j_gene: TRBJ2-7
CDR3nt: TGCGCCAGCAGCCACCAGGGTACGTACGAGCAGTACTTC
CDR3aa: CASSHQGTYEQYF

d_gene: .
v_gene: TRBV4-1
abundance: few
j_gene: TRBJ1-5
CDR3nt: TGCGCCAGCAGCCAGGCGACAGAGACCTTCAATCAGCCCCAGCATTTT
CDR3aa: CASSQATETFNQPQHF

d_gene: .
v_gene: TRBV4-1
abundance: .
j_gene: TRBJ2-7
CDR3nt: TGCGCCAGCAGCCAAGAAAGGGATAACTACGAGCAGTACTTC
CDR3aa: CASSQERDNYEQYF

d_gene: TRBD1
v_gene: TRBV7-6
abundance: few
j_gene: TRBJ2-7
CDR3nt: TGTGCCAGCAGCTCCATCGGGGGACAGGGGTCCTACGAGCAGTACTTC
CDR3aa: CASSSIGGQGSYEQYF

d_gene: .
v_gene: TRBV7-6
abundance: .
j_gene: TRBJ1-5
CDR3nt: TGTGCCAGCAGCTTATATGGCTATCAGCCCCAGCATTTT
CDR3aa: CASSLYGYQPQHF

d_gene: .
v_gene: TRBV6-2/TRBV6-3
abundance: .
j_gene: TRBJ1-1
CDR3nt: TGTGCCAGCAGTTACTCGAACAGGCTTGAAGCTTTCTTT
CDR3aa: CASSYSNRLEAFF

d_gene: .
v_gene: TRBV7-9
abundance: few
j_gene: TRBJ2-7
CDR3nt: TGTGCCAGCAGTCTAGAGTCCTACGAGCAGTACTTC
CDR3aa: CASSLESYEQYF

d_gene: .
v_gene: TRBV5-1
abundance: .
j_gene: TRBJ1-2
CDR3nt: TGCGCCAGCAGTAGAAAGGCGCCCGGGAATGGCTACACCTTC
CDR3aa: CASSRKAPGNGYTF

d_gene: .
v_gene: TRBV4-1
abundance: few
j_gene: TRBJ2-1
CDR3nt: TGCGCCAGCAGCCAAGACCGATCGGGGGTAAGGGCCTACAATGAGCAGTTCTTC
CDR3aa: CASSQDRSGVRAYNEQFF

d_gene: .
v_gene: TRBV5-1
abundance: few
j_gene: TRBJ2-2
CDR3nt: TGCGCCAGCAGCGCCACAGGCGAGCGGAACACCGGGGAGCTGTTTTTT
CDR3aa: CASSATGERNTGELFF

d_gene: .
v_gene: TRBV20-1
abundance: .
j_gene: TRBJ1-1
CDR3nt: TGCAGTCTAGATAACACTGAAGCTTTCTTT
CDR3aa: CSLDNTEAFF

d_gene: .
v_gene: TRBV29-1
abundance: few
j_gene: TRBJ1-1
CDR3nt: TGCAGCGGGGGGGTCGGGGAAGCTTTCTTT
CDR3aa: CSGGVGEAFF

d_gene: .
v_gene: TRBV4-3
abundance: .
j_gene: TRBJ1-5
CDR3nt: TGCGCCAGCAGCCAAGATAGGGGCGTCAGTTTTAATCAGCCCCAGCATTTT
CDR3aa: CASSQDRGVSFNQPQHF